What follows is one T cell receptor beta chain and its context. The target antigen is unknown. These data belong to a study of T-cell memory formation after mild COVID-19. About the research overall: Each donor largely had its own TCR clusters. General study points: SARS-CoV-2 specificity of second-wave clones peaking day 37 was unconfirmed. Prior to infection, memory already included some responding clones, suggesting cross-reactive memory joined.

5'RACE primed from the constant segment yielded TCR alpha and TCR beta cDNA libraries bearing sample barcodes and UMIs. TCRdb fed the 5' RACE reads into MiXCR, producing one record per CDR3 protein. The table lists about 440,000 distinct CDR3 sequences, roughly 20% of them singletons, with 7.5% to 10% in the top ten. The V end was cut by 0 bases, the J end by 2 bases, with 5 bases between. The CDR3 has 13 amino acids. CDR1 is MNHEY and CDR2 is SMNVEV in the germline V gene (reference sequence). This receptor was taken from an adult woman who had mild COVID-19 (a few samples of this study predate the infection). Cell type and time point are not known. Sequenced input: PBMCs or a T cell subset sorted from them (not recorded which). This chain joins TRBV27 and TRBJ2-7; no clear D. The CDR3 sequence is CASSLSRPYEQYF. The CDR3 bases are TGTGCCAGCAGTTTATCGCGGCCCTACGAGCAGTACTTC.